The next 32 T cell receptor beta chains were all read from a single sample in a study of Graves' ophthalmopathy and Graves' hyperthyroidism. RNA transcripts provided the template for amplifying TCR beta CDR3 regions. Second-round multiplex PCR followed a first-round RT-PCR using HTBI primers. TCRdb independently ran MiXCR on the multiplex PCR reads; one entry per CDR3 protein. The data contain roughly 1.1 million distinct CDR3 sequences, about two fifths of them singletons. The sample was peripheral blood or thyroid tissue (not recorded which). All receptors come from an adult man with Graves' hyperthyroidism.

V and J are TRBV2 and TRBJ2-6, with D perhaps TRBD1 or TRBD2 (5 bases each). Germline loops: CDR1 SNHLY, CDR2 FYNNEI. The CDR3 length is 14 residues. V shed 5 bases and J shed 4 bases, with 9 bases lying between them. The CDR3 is CASSTRGGANVLTF. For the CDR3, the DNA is TGTGCCAGCAGTACCCGGGGCGGGGCCAACGTCCTGACTTTC.

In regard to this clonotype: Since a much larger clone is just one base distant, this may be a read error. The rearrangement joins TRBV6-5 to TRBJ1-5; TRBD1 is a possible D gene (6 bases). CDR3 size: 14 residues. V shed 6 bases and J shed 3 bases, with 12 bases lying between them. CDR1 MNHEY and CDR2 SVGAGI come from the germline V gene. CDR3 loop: CASSRGQLNQPQHF. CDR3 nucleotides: TGTGCCAGCAGCCGAGGACAGCTCAATCAGCCCCAGCATTTT.

The CDR3 sequence: CSLEGSGNTIYF. The CDR3 nucleotides read TGCAGCTTAGAGGGCTCTGGAAACACCATATATTTT. The rearrangement uses TRBV29-1 and TRBJ1-3, with unresolved D. This CDR3 region has 12 residues. V was trimmed by 8 bases and J by 0 bases, leaving 8 bases between them. The germline V gene encodes CDR1 SQVTM and CDR2 ANQGSEA.

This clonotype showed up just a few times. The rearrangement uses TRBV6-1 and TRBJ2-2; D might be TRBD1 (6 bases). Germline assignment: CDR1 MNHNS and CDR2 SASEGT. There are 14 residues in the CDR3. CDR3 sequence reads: CAGKGTMNTGELFF. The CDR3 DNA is TGTGCGGGGAAGGGGACAATGAACACCGGGGAGCTGTTTTTT.

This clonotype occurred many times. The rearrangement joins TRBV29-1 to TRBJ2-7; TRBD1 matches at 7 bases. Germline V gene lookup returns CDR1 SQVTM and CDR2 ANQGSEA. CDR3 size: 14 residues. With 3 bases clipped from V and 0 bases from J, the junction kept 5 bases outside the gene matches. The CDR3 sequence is CSVDRQGDSYEQYF. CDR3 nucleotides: TGCAGCGTTGATAGGCAGGGGGACTCCTACGAGCAGTACTTC.

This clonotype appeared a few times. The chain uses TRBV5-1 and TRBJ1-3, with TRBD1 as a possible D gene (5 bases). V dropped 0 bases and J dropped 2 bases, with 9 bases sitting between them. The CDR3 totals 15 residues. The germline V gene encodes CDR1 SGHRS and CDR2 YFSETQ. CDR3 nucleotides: TGCGCCAGCAGCTTGGAAGGCAGGGCTGGAAACACCATATATTTT. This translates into CASSLEGRAGNTIYF.

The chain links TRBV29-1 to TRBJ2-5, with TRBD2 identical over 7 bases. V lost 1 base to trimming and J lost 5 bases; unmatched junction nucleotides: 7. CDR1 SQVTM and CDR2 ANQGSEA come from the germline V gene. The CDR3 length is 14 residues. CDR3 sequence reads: CSVEGGRGDETQYF. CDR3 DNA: TGCAGCGTTGAAGGGGGGAGGGGTGACGAGACCCAGTACTTC.

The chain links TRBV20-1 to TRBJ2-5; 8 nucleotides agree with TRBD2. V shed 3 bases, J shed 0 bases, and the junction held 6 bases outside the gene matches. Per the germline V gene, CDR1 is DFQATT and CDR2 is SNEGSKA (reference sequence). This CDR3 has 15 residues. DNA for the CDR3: TGCAGTGCTAGTAGGAGCGGGGGTTACCAAGAGACCCAGTACTTC. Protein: CSASRSGGYQETQYF.

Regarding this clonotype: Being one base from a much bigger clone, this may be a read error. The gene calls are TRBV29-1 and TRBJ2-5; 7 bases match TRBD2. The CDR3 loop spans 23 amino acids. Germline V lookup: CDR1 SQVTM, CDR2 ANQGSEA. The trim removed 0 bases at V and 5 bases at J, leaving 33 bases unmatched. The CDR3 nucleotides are TGCAGCGTTGAAGACCGGGGGGAGACAGTGGAAAAAAGGGTGATTGGTGTAGAGGAGACCCAGTACTTC. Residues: CSVEDRGETVEKRVIGVEETQYF.

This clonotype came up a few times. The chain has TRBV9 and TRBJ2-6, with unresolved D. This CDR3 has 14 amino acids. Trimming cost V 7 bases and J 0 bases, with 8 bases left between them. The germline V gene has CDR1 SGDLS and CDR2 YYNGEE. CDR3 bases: TGTGCCAGCGCCACTTTCTCTGGGGCCAACGTCCTGACTTTC. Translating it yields CASATFSGANVLTF.

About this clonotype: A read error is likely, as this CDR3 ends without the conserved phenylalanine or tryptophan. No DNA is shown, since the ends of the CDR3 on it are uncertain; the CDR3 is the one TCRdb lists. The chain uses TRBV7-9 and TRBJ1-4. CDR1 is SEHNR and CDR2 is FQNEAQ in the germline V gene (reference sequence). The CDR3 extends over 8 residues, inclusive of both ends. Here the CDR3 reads CASSFVDG.

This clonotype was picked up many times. In DNA, the CDR3 is TGTGCCAGCAGCTTAGGTGGGGCCGACGCTTTCTTT. It codes for CASSLGGADAFF. V gene TRBV7-9 combines with J gene TRBJ1-1, with a weak D call TRBD1 (5 bases). The germline V gene has CDR1 SEHNR and CDR2 FQNEAQ (reference sequence). There are 12 residues in the CDR3. V lost 1 base and J lost 11, with 11 bases in between.

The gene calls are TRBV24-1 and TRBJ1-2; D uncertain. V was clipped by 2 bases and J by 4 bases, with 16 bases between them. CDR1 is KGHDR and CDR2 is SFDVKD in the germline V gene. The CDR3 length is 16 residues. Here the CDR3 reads CATSDSKAGVSYGYTF. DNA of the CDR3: TGTGCCACCAGTGATTCTAAAGCGGGAGTCTCCTATGGCTACACCTTC.

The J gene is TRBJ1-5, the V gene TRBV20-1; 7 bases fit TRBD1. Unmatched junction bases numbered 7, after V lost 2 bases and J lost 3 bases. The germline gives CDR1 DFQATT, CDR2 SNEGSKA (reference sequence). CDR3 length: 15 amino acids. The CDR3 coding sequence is TGCAGTGCTAGATCCGGGACAGTCTCCAATCAGCCCCAGCATTTT. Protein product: CSARSGTVSNQPQHF.

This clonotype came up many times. The CDR3, as DNA: TGTGCCAGCAGCCGAGGGGGGATGGGCAATCAGCCCCAGCATTTT. Protein product: CASSRGGMGNQPQHF. The chain combines TRBV12-3 or TRBV12-4 with TRBJ1-5, with a weak D call TRBD1 (6 bases). The V end lost 6 bases, the J end lost 2 bases, and 14 bases lay between the germline ends. CDR3 length equals 15 residues.

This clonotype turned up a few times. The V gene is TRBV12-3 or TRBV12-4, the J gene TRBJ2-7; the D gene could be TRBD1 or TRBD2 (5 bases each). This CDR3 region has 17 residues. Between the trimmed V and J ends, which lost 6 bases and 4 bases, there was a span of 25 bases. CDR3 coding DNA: TGTGCCAGCAGGGTATGGCTCGGGCCTGCAGGGAGTTACGAGCAGTACTTC. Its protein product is CASRVWLGPAGSYEQYF.

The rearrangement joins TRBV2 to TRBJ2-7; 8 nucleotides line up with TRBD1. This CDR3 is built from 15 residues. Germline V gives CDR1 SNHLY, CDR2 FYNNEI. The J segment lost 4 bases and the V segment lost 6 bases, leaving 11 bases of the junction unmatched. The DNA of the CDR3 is TGTGCCAGCAGACCTACGCGGGGACAGGTGTACGAGCAGTACTTC. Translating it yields CASRPTRGQVYEQYF. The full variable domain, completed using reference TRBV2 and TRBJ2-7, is EPEVTQTPSHQVTQMGQEVILRCVPISNHLYFYWYRQILGQKVEFLVSFYNNEISEKSEIFDDQFSVERPDGSNFTLKIRSTKLEDSAMYFCASRPTRGQVYEQYFGPGTRLTVT.

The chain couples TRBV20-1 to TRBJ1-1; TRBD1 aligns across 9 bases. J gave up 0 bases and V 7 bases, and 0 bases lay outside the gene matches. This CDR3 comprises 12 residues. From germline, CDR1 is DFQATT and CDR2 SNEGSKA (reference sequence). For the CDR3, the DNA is TGCAGTGACAGGGGGCTGAACACTGAAGCTTTCTTT. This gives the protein CSDRGLNTEAFF.

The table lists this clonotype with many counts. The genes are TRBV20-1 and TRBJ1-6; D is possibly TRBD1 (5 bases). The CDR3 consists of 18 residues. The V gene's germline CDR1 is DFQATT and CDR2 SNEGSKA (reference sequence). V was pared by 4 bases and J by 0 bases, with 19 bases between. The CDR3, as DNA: TGCAGTGCTAATACTCTAGGACGGGGGAACTCCTATAATTCACCCCTCCACTTT. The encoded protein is CSANTLGRGNSYNSPLHF.

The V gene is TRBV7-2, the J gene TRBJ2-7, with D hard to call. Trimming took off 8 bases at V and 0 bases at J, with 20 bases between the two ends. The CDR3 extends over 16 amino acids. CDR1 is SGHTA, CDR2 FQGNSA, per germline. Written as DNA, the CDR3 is TGTGCCAGCGGCCCTAGAGGAGATAGGAGCTCCTACGAGCAGTACTTC. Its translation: CASGPRGDRSSYEQYF.

As DNA, the CDR3 is TGTGCCAGCAGCCCCGATACAGGGGGGACAACCTACGAGCAGTACTTC. Translated, it gives CASSPDTGGTTYEQYF. The gene calls are TRBV7-9 and TRBJ2-7; the match to TRBD1 covers 8 bases. J gave up 2 bases and V 5 bases, and 11 bases lay outside the gene matches. The CDR3 contains 16 residues. CDR1 and CDR2 (germline): SEHNR, FQNEAQ (reference sequence).

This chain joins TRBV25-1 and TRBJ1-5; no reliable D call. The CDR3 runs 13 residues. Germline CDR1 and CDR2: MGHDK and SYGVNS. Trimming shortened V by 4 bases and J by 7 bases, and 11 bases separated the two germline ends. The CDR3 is CASSARLGQPQHF. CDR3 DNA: TGTGCCAGCAGTGCCAGGTTGGGGCAGCCCCAGCATTTT. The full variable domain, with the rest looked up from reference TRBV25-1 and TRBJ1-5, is EADIYQTPRYLVIGTGKKITLECSQTMGHDKMYWYQQDPGMELHLIHYSYGVNSTEKGDLSSESTVSRIRTEHFPLTLESARPSHTSQYLCASSARLGQPQHFGDGTRLSIL.

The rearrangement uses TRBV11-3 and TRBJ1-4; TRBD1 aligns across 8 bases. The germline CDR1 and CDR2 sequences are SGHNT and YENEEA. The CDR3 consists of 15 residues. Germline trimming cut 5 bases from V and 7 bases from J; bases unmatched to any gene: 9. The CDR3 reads CASSISGQGGEKLFF. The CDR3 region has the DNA TGTGCCAGCAGCATATCCGGACAGGGAGGTGAAAAACTGTTTTTT.

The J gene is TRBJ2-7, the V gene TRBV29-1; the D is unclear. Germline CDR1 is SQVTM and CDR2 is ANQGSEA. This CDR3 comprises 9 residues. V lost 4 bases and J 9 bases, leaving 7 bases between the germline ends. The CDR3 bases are TGCAGCGTTGTGGGTCGGCAGTACTTC. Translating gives CSVVGRQYF.

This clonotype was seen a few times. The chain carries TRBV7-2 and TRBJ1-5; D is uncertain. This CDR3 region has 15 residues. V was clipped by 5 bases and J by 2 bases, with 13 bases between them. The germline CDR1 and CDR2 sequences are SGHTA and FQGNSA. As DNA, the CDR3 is TGTGCCAGCAGCGTAGACCCCTTTCGCAATCAGCCCCAGCATTTT. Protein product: CASSVDPFRNQPQHF.

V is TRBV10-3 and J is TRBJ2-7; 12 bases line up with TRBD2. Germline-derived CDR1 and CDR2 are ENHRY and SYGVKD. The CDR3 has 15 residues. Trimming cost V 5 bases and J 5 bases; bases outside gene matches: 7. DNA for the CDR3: TGTGCCATCAGTCTGCGGACTAGCGGGAACGACGAGCAGTACTTC. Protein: CAISLRTSGNDEQYF.

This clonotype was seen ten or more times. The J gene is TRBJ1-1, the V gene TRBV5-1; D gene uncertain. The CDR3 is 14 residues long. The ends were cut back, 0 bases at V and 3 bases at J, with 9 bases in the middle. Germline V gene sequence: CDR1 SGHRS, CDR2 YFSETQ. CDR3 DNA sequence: TGCGCCAGCAGCTTGGTCCGGGAACACACTGAAGCTTTCTTT. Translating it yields CASSLVREHTEAFF.

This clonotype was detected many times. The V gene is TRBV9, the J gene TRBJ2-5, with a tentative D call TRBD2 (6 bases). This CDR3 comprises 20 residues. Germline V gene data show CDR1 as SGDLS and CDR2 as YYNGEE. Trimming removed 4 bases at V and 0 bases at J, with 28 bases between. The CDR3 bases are TGTGCCAGCAGCCCCACACCCCGACTAGGAGGGAGGAGGGACCAAGAGACCCAGTACTTC. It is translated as CASSPTPRLGGRRDQETQYF.

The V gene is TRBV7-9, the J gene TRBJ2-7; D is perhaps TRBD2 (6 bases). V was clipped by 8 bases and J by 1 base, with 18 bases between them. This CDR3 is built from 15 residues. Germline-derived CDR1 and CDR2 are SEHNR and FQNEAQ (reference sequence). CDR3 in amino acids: CASGPWMGGSYEQYF. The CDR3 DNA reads TGTGCCAGCGGGCCCTGGATGGGGGGTTCCTACGAGCAGTACTTC.

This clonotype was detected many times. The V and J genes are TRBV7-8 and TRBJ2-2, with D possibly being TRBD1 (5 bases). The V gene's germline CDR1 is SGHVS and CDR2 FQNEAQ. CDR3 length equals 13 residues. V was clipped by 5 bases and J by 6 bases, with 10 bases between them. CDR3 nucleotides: TGTGCCAGCAGCCAGACAGTGGCCGGGGAGCTGTTTTTT. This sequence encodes CASSQTVAGELFF.

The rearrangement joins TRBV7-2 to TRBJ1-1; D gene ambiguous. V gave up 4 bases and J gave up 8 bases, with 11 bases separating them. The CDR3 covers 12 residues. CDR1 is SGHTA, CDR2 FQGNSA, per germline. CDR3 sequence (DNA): TGTGCCAGCAGCTATCACCCCCCCGAAGCTTTCTTT. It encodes CASSYHPPEAFF.

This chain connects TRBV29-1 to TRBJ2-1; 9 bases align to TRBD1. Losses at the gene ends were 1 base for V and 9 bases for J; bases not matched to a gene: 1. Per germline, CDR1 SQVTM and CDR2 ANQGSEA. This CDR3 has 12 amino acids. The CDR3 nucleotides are TGCAGCGTTGAAGTACAGGGGGCTGAGCAGTTCTTC. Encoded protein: CSVEVQGAEQFF.